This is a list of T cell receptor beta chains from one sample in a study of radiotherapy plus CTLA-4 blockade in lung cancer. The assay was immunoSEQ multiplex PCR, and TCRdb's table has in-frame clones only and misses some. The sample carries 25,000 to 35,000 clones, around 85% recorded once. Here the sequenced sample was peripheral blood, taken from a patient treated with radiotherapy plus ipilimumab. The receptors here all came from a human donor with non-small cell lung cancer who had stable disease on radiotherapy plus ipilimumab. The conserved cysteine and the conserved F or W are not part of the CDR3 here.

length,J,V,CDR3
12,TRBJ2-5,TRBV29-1,SVEDPQGVKTQY
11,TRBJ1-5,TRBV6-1,ASRPGQGQPQH
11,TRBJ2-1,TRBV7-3,ASSSDRYNEQF
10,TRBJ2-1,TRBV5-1,ASRRDYNEQF
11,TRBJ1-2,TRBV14,ASSQRQGDGYT
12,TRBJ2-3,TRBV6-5,ASSYTRLTDTQY
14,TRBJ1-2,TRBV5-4,ASSQRDREHNYGYT
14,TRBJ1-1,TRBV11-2,ASSLRRMDRNTEAF
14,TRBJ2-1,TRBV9,ASSVQPDPAYNEQF
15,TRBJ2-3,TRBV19,ASRGLAGAQSTDTQY
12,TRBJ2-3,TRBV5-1,ASGSGEGTDTQY
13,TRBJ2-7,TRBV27,ASSYSGDGSYEQY
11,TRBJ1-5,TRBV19,ASTLGGNQPQH
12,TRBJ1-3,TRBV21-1,ASSLRGGGNTIY
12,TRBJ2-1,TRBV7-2,ASSFTGQYNEQF
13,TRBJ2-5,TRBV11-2,ASSLWTGVLETQY
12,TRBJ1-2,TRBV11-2,ASSRRSLGYGYT
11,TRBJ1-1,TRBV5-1,ASSLQGTGEAF
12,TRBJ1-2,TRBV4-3,ASSQAASVGGYT
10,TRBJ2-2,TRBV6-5,ASSYGEWELF
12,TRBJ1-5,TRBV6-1,ASSSQGVHQPQH
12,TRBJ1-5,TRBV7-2,ASSPGTGNQPQH
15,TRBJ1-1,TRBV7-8,ASKSFRTGGWNTEAF
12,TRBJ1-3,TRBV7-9,ASSRQGTGNTIY
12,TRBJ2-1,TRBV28,ASRSGATYNEQF
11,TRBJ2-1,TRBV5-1,ASSEGPSYGQF
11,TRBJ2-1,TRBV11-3,ASSLMGYHEQF
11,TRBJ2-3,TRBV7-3,ASSSRGSDTQY
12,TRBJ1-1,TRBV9,ASSSQGRGTEAF
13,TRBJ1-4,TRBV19,ASSTTDRPNEKLF
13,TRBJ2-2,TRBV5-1,ASSPGVPNTGELF
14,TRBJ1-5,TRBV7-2,ASTIWGQGNNQPQH
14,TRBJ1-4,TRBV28,ASSQDRALAGEKLF
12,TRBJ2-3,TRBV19,ASSIGADGDTQY
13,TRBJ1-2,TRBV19,ASSTTGTLNYGYT
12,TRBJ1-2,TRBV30,AWSGRQGFHGYT
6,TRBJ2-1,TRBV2,ASSGEF
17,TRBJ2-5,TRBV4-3,ASSQGRLGTSGGAATQY
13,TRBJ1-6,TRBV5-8,ASSTMGYYNSPLH
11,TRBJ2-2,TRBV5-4,ASSLDRAGELF
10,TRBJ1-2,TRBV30,AWRGRGIGHT
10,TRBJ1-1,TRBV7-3,ASSFGQGEAF
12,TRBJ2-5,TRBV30,AWSRQVTQETQY
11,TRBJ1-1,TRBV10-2,ASSEGQNTEAF